This T cell receptor (beta chain) emerged from a study of siplizumab effects on memory and regulatory T cells. This CDR3 has 16 amino acids. Germline loops: CDR1 SQVTM, CDR2 ANQGSEA. Trimming removed 0 bases from V and 1 base from J, with 14 bases in between. The repertoire was sequenced with immunoSEQ multiplex PCR; TCRdb's copy has only in-frame clones and lacks some. The sample yields about 100,000 clones, about 91% seen once. The TCR comes from a human donor in good health. Some clones in this sample may be carry-over from other donors' samples. Sequences were obtained from CD4+ T cells sorted from blood. The V and J genes are TRBV29-1 and TRBJ2-3; D is perhaps TRBD1 (5 bases). Here the CDR3 DNA reads TGCAGCGTTGAAGATCTACTCAGGGTAGGCACAGATACGCAGTATTTT. It specifies CSVEDLLRVGTDTQYF.